This TCR beta chain was profiled in a study of identical twins. Study results and caveats: Beta clonotypes that were abundant in cord blood contained fewer insertions, a pattern absent from memory repertoires.

This CDR3 is 18 amino acids long. Germline CDR1 reads MNHEY; CDR2 reads SVGEGT. V gave up 6 bases and J gave up 4 bases; unmatched junction bases: 17. Comments on this clonotype: Antigen specificity is unknown.

TCRdb re-called the 5' RACE reads with MiXCR, one entry per CDR3 protein. The table includes around 1.7 million distinct CDR3 sequences, roughly a third detected once. Sequencing was done on a sample of cord blood. The receptor was derived from a newborn girl in good health. V and J are TRBV6-2 or TRBV6-3 and TRBJ2-1; 8 nucleotides match TRBD2. For the CDR3, the DNA is TGTGCCAGCAGCCTTCCGGGACGAGCGGCGGGAGGATACAATGAGCAGTTCTTC. This translates into CASSLPGRAAGGYNEQFF.